These 19 T cell receptor beta chains originate from one sample sequenced in a study of blood T cell repertoires in COVID-19. Clones were read by immunoSEQ multiplex PCR, and TCRdb kept only the in-frame ones, dropping some. The repertoire holds approximately 200,000 clones, with roughly four fifths as singletons. The sequenced material came from peripheral blood. The source of these receptors is a human donor with acute or convalescent COVID-19. The donor label of this sample is uncertain.

The CDR3 spells CASSFGGVDPYEQYF. The CDR3 nucleotides read TGTGCCAGCAGTTTCGGGGGAGTTGACCCCTACGAGCAGTACTTC. The genes are TRBV28 and TRBJ2-7, with D possibly being TRBD2 (6 bases). The length of the CDR3 is 15 residues. Between the trimmed V and J ends, which lost 3 bases and 2 bases, there was a span of 14 bases. Germline CDR1 MDHEN, CDR2 SYDVKM.

Only a few counts were recorded for this clone. The chain links TRBV7-2 to TRBJ1-1; 8 bases are shared with TRBD1. V lost 5 bases, J lost 4 bases, and 6 bases stayed unmatched. The CDR3 has 14 residues. The germline V gene encodes CDR1 SGHTA and CDR2 FQGNSA. CDR3 sequence reads: CASSQDRAVTEAFF. CDR3 coding DNA: TGTGCCAGCAGCCAGGACAGGGCGGTCACTGAAGCTTTCTTT.

The chain couples TRBV10-1 to TRBJ2-2; 10 bases line up with TRBD2. The V and J ends lost 7 bases and 7 bases, in that order; junction bases with no gene match: 6. The CDR3 length is 14 residues. Per germline, CDR1 WNHNN and CDR2 SYGVQD (reference sequence). CDR3 nucleotides: TGCGCCAGCAAAGCGGGAGGGCCCGGCGGGGAGCTGTTTTTT. It yields the protein CASKAGGPGGELFF.

The gene calls are TRBV24-1 and TRBJ2-2; 9 nucleotides match TRBD1. The V and J ends lost 4 bases and 12 bases, in that order; junction bases with no gene match: 8. This CDR3 contains 14 residues. Germline CDR1 is KGHDR and CDR2 is SFDVKD. The CDR3 DNA follows: TGTGCCACCAGTGACCCTCTCGGGACAGGGAAGCTGTTTTTT. Amino acids: CATSDPLGTGKLFF.

V and J are TRBV11-2 and TRBJ2-3, with a possible D match to TRBD2 (6 bases). V lost 1 base and J lost 0, with 11 bases in between. The CDR3 covers 16 residues. Germline lookup yields CDR1 SGHAT and CDR2 FQNNGV. CDR3 DNA sequence: TGTGCCAGCAGCTTAGTTCTTAGCGGAAGCACAGATACGCAGTATTTT. This sequence encodes CASSLVLSGSTDTQYF. Complete variable domain (other parts from reference TRBV11-2 and TRBJ2-3): EAGVAQSPRYKIIEKRQSVAFWCNPISGHATLYWYQQILGQGPKLLIQFQNNGVVDDSQLPKDRFSAERLKGVDSTLKIQPAKLEDSAVYLCASSLVLSGSTDTQYFGPGTRLTVL.

The chain uses TRBV9 and TRBJ2-3, with D possibly being TRBD2 (5 bases). The CDR3 contains 16 residues. V lost 2 bases, J lost 0 bases, and 13 bases lay in between. Germline V gene sequence: CDR1 SGDLS, CDR2 YYNGEE. CDR3 sequence (DNA): TGTGCCAGCAGCGTTTCTGCCAGGACTAGCACAGATACGCAGTATTTT. It is translated as CASSVSARTSTDTQYF.

On this clone itself: Other nucleotide sequences in the sample specify the same CDR3. The chain employs TRBV6-5 and TRBJ2-6; D is possibly TRBD2 (5 bases). Looked up from germline, CDR1 is MNHEY and CDR2 is SVGAGI. This CDR3 has 15 amino acids. V shed 0 bases and J shed 2 bases, with 5 bases lying between them. CDR3 loop: CASSYSGAGANVLTF. CDR3 sequence (DNA): TGTGCCAGCAGTTACTCCGGGGCTGGGGCCAACGTCCTGACTTTC.

This rearrangement joins TRBV12-5 to TRBJ1-6, with D maybe TRBD1 (5 bases). V lost 2 bases and J 7 bases, leaving 12 bases between the germline ends. Germline-derived CDR1 and CDR2 are LGHNT and FRNRAP. This CDR3 region has 15 residues. The CDR3, as DNA: TGTGCTAGTGGTTTGCCCCCCGGGGGGAATTCACCCCTCCACTTT. It yields the protein CASGLPPGGNSPLHF.

This clone was observed once. This rearrangement joins TRBV5-1 to TRBJ2-1; 7 bases fit TRBD1. V lost 1 base, J lost 8 bases, and 6 bases stayed unmatched. The CDR3 has 14 residues. The germline gives CDR1 SGHRS, CDR2 YFSETQ. CDR3 coding DNA: TGCGCCAGCAGCTTGAGGGGGCCGGGCGATGAGCAGTTCTTC. Its protein is CASSLRGPGDEQFF.

The V and J genes are TRBV19 and TRBJ1-5; TRBD1 might be the D (6 bases). Deletions cut 2 bases from V and 0 bases from J, with 11 bases between. The CDR3 loop spans 16 amino acids. Germline CDR1 LNHDA, CDR2 SQIVND (reference sequence). DNA of the CDR3: TGTGCCAGTAGTATAACGACAGGTAATAGCAATCAGCCCCAGCATTTT. This codes for CASSITTGNSNQPQHF. Based on the CDR3 plus reference TRBV19 and TRBJ1-5, the full variable domain is DGGITQSPKYLFRKEGQNVTLSCEQNLNHDAMYWYRQDPGQGLRLIYYSQIVNDFQKGDIAEGYSVSREKKESFPLTVTSAQKNPTAFYLCASSITTGNSNQPQHFGDGTRLSIL.

V gene TRBV27 combines with J gene TRBJ1-2; D is possibly TRBD1 (6 bases). Between the trimmed V and J ends, which lost 6 bases and 4 bases, there was a span of 21 bases. In germline, CDR1 is MNHEY, CDR2 SMNVEV (reference sequence). The CDR3 extends over 16 amino acids. The CDR3 DNA is TGTGCCAGCAGGAATCTGGGGGGGCAGGGATTCTATGGCTACACCTTC. This codes for CASRNLGGQGFYGYTF.

The rearrangement joins TRBV19 to TRBJ1-2; 11 bases line up with TRBD1. CDR1 and CDR2 from the germline V gene are LNHDA and SQIVND (reference sequence). This CDR3 comprises 16 residues. Trimming took 4 bases from V and 6 from J; bases not matched to a gene: 10. The CDR3 region is CASSTGQGGLRDGYTF. The CDR3 DNA reads as TGTGCCAGTAGTACGGGACAGGGGGGTCTGCGGGATGGCTACACCTTC.

J is TRBJ1-4 and V is TRBV27; D possibly corresponds to TRBD1 (5 bases). Germline CDR1 and CDR2: MNHEY and SMNVEV (reference sequence). There are 16 residues in the CDR3. Trimming cost V 3 bases and J 1 base, with 12 bases left between them. In DNA form, the CDR3 reads TGTGCCAGCAGTTTCCAGGGTGAAAGAACTAATGAAAAACTGTTTTTT. This translates into CASSFQGERTNEKLFF.

J is TRBJ2-1 and V is TRBV2; TRBD2 matches at 13 bases. The V gene's germline CDR1 is SNHLY and CDR2 FYNNEI. The CDR3 extends over 16 amino acids. Trimming took 1 base from V and 12 from J; bases not matched to a gene: 9. CDR3 in amino acids: CASSEGGTSGRARQFF. The DNA of the CDR3 is TGTGCCAGCAGTGAAGGGGGAACTAGCGGGAGGGCCCGGCAGTTCTTC. Full variable domain (rest looked up from reference TRBV2 and TRBJ2-1): EPEVTQTPSHQVTQMGQEVILRCVPISNHLYFYWYRQILGQKVEFLVSFYNNEISEKSEIFDDQFSVERPDGSNFTLKIRSTKLEDSAMYFCASSEGGTSGRARQFFGPGTRLTVL.

V is TRBV27 and J is TRBJ2-7, with 9 positions matching TRBD1. Germline V gene sequence: CDR1 MNHEY, CDR2 SMNVEV (reference sequence). With V trimmed by 3 bases and J by 2 bases, 8 bases remained unmatched. The CDR3 is 16 residues long. CDR3 DNA sequence: TGTGCCAGCAGTTTTGGGACCGGGACAGGGACCTACGAGCAGTACTTC. Residues: CASSFGTGTGTYEQYF.

The V and J genes are TRBV5-4 and TRBJ2-7; D possibly corresponds to TRBD2 (5 bases). This CDR3 comprises 15 residues. Trimming stripped 0 bases from V and 3 bases from J, with 13 bases between. Per germline, CDR1 SGHNT and CDR2 YYREEE (reference sequence). The CDR3 bases are TGTGCCAGCAGCTTGGGTCCTCTAAGCGGCTACGAGCAGTACTTC. It is translated as CASSLGPLSGYEQYF.

The V gene is TRBV21-1, the J gene TRBJ2-5; the table's TRBD2 call for D was not verified on the DNA. TRBV21-1 is given as a pseudogene. The CDR3 is made up of 22 amino acids. The CDR3 nucleotides read TGTGCCAGCAGCAAAAAAGGGTCTGGTCCCTTTAGTGGGAGGTGGGGCCAAGAGACCCAGTACTTC. This codes for CASSKKGSGPFSGRWGQETQYF.

The chain combines TRBV27 with TRBJ2-7; TRBD2 aligns across 7 bases. CDR1 and CDR2 (germline): MNHEY, SMNVEV (reference sequence). The CDR3 length is 16 residues. The junction had 13 bases not matched to a gene; V was cut back by 6 bases and J by 2 bases. DNA of the CDR3: TGTGCCAGCAGACCTGATAGGACTAGTCAGACCTACGAGCAGTACTTC. This translates into CASRPDRTSQTYEQYF.

The chain combines TRBV9 with TRBJ2-7; 14 bases map to TRBD2. Germline V gene lookup returns CDR1 SGDLS and CDR2 YYNGEE. J lost 4 bases, V lost 4 bases, and 4 bases had no gene match. The CDR3 has 15 residues. CDR3 bases: TGTGCCAGCAGCCTCGGACTAGCGGGAGGTTACGAGCAGTACTTC. Protein: CASSLGLAGGYEQYF.